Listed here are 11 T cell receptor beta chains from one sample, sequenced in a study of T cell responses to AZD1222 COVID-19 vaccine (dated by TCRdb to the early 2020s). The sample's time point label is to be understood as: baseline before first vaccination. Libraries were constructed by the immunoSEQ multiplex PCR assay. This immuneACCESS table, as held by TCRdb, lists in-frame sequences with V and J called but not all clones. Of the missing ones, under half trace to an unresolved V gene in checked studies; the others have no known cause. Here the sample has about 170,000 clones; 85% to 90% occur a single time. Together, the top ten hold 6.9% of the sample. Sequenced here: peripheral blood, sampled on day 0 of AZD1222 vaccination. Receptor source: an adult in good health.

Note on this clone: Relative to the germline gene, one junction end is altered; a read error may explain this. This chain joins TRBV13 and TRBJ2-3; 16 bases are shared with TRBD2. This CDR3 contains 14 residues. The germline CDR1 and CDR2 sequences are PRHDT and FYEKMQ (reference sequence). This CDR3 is CASSGPGTSGGANF. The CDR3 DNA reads TGTGCCAGCAGCGGACCGGGGACTAGCGGGGGGGCGAATTTT.

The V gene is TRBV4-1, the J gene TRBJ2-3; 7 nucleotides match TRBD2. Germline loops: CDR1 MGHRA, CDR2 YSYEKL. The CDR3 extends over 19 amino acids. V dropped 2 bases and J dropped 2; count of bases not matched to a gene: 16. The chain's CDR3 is CASSQRWPLAAHTTDTQYF. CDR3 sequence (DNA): TGCGCCAGCAGCCAAAGATGGCCCCTAGCGGCGCACACCACAGATACGCAGTATTTT.

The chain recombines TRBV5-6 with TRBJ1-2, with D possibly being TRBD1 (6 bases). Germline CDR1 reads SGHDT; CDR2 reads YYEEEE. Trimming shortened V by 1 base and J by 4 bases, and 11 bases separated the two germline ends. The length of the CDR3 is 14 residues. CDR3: CASSLWGAGYGYTF. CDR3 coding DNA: TGTGCCAGCAGCTTGTGGGGGGCTGGCTATGGCTACACCTTC.

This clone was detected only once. CDR3: CASGSTPGRGRNSPLHF. For the CDR3, the DNA is TGTGCTAGTGGTTCCACCCCGGGCAGGGGGCGCAATTCACCCCTCCACTTT. The genes are TRBV12-5 and TRBJ1-6, with TRBD1 matching over 8 bases. The junction had 12 bases not matched to a gene; V was cut back by 4 bases and J by 7 bases. Looked up from germline, CDR1 is LGHNT and CDR2 is FRNRAP. This CDR3 contains 17 residues.

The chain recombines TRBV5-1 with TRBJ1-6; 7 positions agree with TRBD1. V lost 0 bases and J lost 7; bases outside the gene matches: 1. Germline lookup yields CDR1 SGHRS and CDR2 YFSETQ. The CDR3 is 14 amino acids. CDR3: CASSLEQGNSPLHF. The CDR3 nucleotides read TGCGCCAGCAGCTTGGAACAGGGGAATTCACCCCTCCACTTT.

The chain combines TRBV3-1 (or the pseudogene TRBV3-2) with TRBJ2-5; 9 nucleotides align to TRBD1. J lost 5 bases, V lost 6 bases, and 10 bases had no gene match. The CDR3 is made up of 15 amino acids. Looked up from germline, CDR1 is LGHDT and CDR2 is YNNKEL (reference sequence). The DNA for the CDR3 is TGTGCCAGCAGTCTAGTGACAGGGGGACGGGAGACCCAGTACTTC. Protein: CASSLVTGGRETQYF.

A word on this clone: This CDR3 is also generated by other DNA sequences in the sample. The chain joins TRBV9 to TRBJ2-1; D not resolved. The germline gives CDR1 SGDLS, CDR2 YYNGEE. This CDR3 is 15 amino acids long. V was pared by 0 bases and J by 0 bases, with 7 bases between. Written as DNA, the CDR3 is TGTGCCAGCAGCGTAGTCGGTAGCTCCTACAATGAGCAGTTCTTC. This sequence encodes CASSVVGSSYNEQFF.

CDR3 sequence: CASSRRDGTPQETQYF. CDR3 coding DNA: TGTGCCAGCAGCCGCCGAGATGGGACCCCCCAAGAGACCCAGTACTTC. V gene TRBV5-4 combines with J gene TRBJ2-5; D possibly matches TRBD1 or TRBD2 (5 bases each). This CDR3 contains 16 residues. CDR1 is SGHNT and CDR2 is YYREEE in the germline V gene (reference sequence). V was pared by 4 bases and J by 1 base, with 17 bases between.

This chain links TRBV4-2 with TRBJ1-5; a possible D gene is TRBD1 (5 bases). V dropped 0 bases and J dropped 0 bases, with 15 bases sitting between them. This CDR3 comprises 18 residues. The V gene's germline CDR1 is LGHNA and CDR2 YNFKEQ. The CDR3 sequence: CASSQDQTGAYSNQPQHF. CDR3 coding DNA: TGTGCCAGCAGCCAAGATCAAACAGGAGCCTATAGCAATCAGCCCCAGCATTTT.

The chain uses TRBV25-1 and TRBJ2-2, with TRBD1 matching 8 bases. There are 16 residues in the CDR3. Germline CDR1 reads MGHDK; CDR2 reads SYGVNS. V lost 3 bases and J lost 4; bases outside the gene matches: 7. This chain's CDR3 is CASSDPAGGSTGELFF. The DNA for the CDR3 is TGTGCCAGCAGTGATCCGGCAGGGGGCTCCACCGGGGAGCTGTTTTTT.

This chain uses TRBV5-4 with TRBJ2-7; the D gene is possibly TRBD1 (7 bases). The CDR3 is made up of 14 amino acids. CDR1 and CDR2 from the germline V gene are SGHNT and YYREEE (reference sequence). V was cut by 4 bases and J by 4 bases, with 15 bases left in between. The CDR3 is CASSGRQGGYEQYF. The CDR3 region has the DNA TGTGCCAGCAGCGGTAGACAGGGAGGATACGAGCAGTACTTC.